Below, 7 T cell receptor beta chains from the same sample are listed, as sequenced in a study of blood T cell repertoires in COVID-19. Sequencing was performed with immunoSEQ multiplex PCR; in TCRdb, only in-frame clones are kept and a portion is missing. In the table there are about 230,000 clones, 84% of which are singletons. What was sequenced was peripheral blood. These receptors were taken from a woman between 40 and 55 years old who had recovered from COVID-19.

J is TRBJ2-3 and V is TRBV12-3 or TRBV12-4, with D unresolved. V lost 6 bases to trimming and J lost 4 bases, with 8 bases between them. The CDR3 is 12 amino acids. In DNA, the CDR3 is TGTGCCAGCAGATTCTCAGCAGATACGCAGTATTTT. This translates into CASRFSADTQYF.

The chain joins TRBV15 to TRBJ2-7; D not certain. CDR3 length: 15 amino acids. The germline CDR1 and CDR2 sequences are LNHNV and YYDKDF (reference sequence). V gave up 0 bases and J gave up 0 bases, with 9 bases separating them. The CDR3 sequence is CATSREGNGSYEQYF. CDR3 nucleotides: TGTGCCACCAGCAGAGAGGGCAACGGCTCCTACGAGCAGTACTTC.

This clone was found a few times. The chain couples TRBV7-6 to TRBJ1-3; D is unresolved. The CDR3 extends over 13 amino acids. The ends were cut back, 4 bases at V and 1 base at J, with 5 bases in the middle. Per germline, CDR1 SGHVS and CDR2 FNYEAQ. The CDR3 DNA sequence: TGTGCCAGCAGCTCCTCTTCTGGAAACACCATATATTTT. Residues: CASSSSSGNTIYF.

The chain combines TRBV18 with TRBJ2-7; TRBD1 matches at 10 bases. Unmatched junction bases numbered 5, after V lost 0 bases and J lost 6 bases. The CDR3 is made up of 15 amino acids. Germline CDR1 reads KGHSH; CDR2 reads LQKENI. CDR3 region: CASSPPMTGGGEQYF. The CDR3, as DNA: TGTGCCAGCTCACCACCCATGACAGGGGGCGGCGAGCAGTACTTC.

This chain uses TRBV11-2 with TRBJ2-7; 10 bases fit TRBD1. The CDR3 has 16 amino acids. The trim removed 3 bases at V and 2 bases at J, leaving 7 bases unmatched. CDR1 is SGHAT, CDR2 FQNNGV, per germline. This chain's CDR3 is CASSFSPGTGAYEQYF. CDR3 nucleotide sequence: TGTGCCAGCAGCTTCTCTCCCGGGACAGGGGCCTACGAGCAGTACTTC.

The genes are TRBV25-1 and TRBJ2-3; D gene uncertain. CDR1 MGHDK and CDR2 SYGVNS come from the germline V gene. This CDR3 comprises 13 residues. V was pared by 5 bases and J by 0 bases, with 6 bases between. This CDR3 reads CASSFSSTDTQYF. CDR3 nucleotides: TGTGCCAGCAGTTTCTCCAGCACAGATACGCAGTATTTT. Using reference TRBV25-1 and TRBJ2-3 for the parts outside the CDR3, the full variable domain is EADIYQTPRYLVIGTGKKITLECSQTMGHDKMYWYQQDPGMELHLIHYSYGVNSTEKGDLSSESTVSRIRTEHFPLTLESARPSHTSQYLCASSFSSTDTQYFGPGTRLTVL.

The chain is built from TRBV10-3 and TRBJ2-3; TRBD2 is a possible D gene (5 bases). This CDR3 is 14 amino acids long. CDR1 and CDR2 (germline): ENHRY, SYGVKD. V was pared by 10 bases and J by 4 bases, with 18 bases between. CDR3 amino acids: CATCCGLQADTQYF. CDR3 bases: TGTGCCACCTGTTGCGGGCTCCAGGCAGATACGCAGTATTTT.